Shown below are 28 T cell receptor beta chains from a single sample sequenced in a study of shared clonotypes between healthy human individuals. Naive CD8 populations comprised CD45RO-negative cells positively selected for CCR7, excluding terminally differentiated effector memory CD45RA+ cells. Using immunoSEQ multiplex PCR, the repertoire was profiled, and TCRdb retains in-frame clones only, with some absent. The table shows roughly 2.1 million clones, with approximately 94% occurring only once. The sample comprised naive CD8+ T cells from PBMCs. All receptors derive from a man aged 18-30 years in good health. Some clones in this sample may be carry-over from other donors' samples.

The count of this clone is one. The chain uses TRBV28 and TRBJ1-1; TRBD1 might be the D (6 bases). Germline V gene data show CDR1 as MDHEN and CDR2 as SYDVKM. There are 16 residues in the CDR3. The V end lost 2 bases, the J end lost 0 bases, and 13 bases lay between the germline ends. As DNA, the CDR3 is TGTGCCAGCAGTTTACCCCGCCAGGGGATGAACACTGAAGCTTTCTTT. Its protein product is CASSLPRQGMNTEAFF.

The rearrangement uses TRBV7-9 and TRBJ2-5; D unclear. V lost 4 bases, J lost 5 bases, and 5 bases lay in between. This CDR3 is 11 amino acids long. CDR1 and CDR2 (germline): SEHNR, FQNEAQ (reference sequence). CDR3 residues: CASSYIETQYF. In nucleotides, the CDR3 is TGTGCCAGCAGCTACATCGAGACCCAGTACTTC.

The rearrangement uses TRBV28 and TRBJ1-5; perhaps TRBD1 as D (5 bases). Germline V gene sequence: CDR1 MDHEN, CDR2 SYDVKM. The CDR3 covers 15 residues. V dropped 6 bases and J dropped 3 bases, with 15 bases sitting between them. The CDR3 loop reads CASSSTREFNQPQHF. The CDR3 nucleotides read TGTGCCAGCAGCTCGACCAGGGAATTCAATCAGCCCCAGCATTTT.

V usage is TRBV5-6 and J usage is TRBJ1-2; 10 bases map to TRBD1. After removal of 4 bases from V and 7 bases from J, the junction contained 10 bases not matched to a gene. The germline V gene has CDR1 SGHDT and CDR2 YYEEEE. The length of the CDR3 is 15 residues. The CDR3 region has the DNA TGTGCCAGCAGCCTTGCGACAGGGGGCTTGGGTGGCTACACCTTC. This sequence encodes CASSLATGGLGGYTF.

The chain combines TRBV27 with TRBJ2-2; D unresolved. The V gene lost 6 bases and the J gene lost 1 base, with 9 bases spanning the gap. CDR3 length: 14 amino acids. Germline V gives CDR1 MNHEY, CDR2 SMNVEV (reference sequence). Here the CDR3 DNA reads TGTGCCAGCAGCTACACAGTGAACACCGGGGAGCTGTTTTTT. This gives the protein CASSYTVNTGELFF.

This chain connects TRBV11-2 to TRBJ2-7; D ambiguous. This CDR3 region has 11 residues. Germline lookup yields CDR1 SGHAT and CDR2 FQNNGV. V lost 7 bases and J lost 5, with 9 bases in between. CDR3 nucleotides: TGTGCCAGCATGTCGGGCCACGAGCAGTACTTC. Translating it yields CASMSGHEQYF.

J is TRBJ1-3 and V is TRBV25-1; perhaps TRBD1 as D (5 bases). The CDR3 length is 18 residues. Per germline, CDR1 MGHDK and CDR2 SYGVNS. Trimming took off 2 bases at V and 2 bases at J, with 19 bases between the two ends. DNA for the CDR3: TGTGCCAGCAGTGAAGGATTCCCCTTCAGGGTGCCTGGAAACACCATATATTTT. It yields the protein CASSEGFPFRVPGNTIYF.

V is TRBV27 and J is TRBJ1-6; 9 nucleotides agree with TRBD1. Trimming took 7 bases from V and 10 from J; bases not matched to a gene: 8. This CDR3 spans 14 amino acids. Per germline, CDR1 MNHEY and CDR2 SMNVEV (reference sequence). CDR3 coding DNA: TGTGCCAGCACTTATACAGGGGGCCAATCACCCCTCCACTTT. Translated: CASTYTGGQSPLHF.

The chain links TRBV11-2 to TRBJ1-2, with D possibly TRBD1 on 5 matching bases. Trimming removed 9 bases from V and 6 bases from J, with 11 bases in between. CDR1 and CDR2 (germline): SGHAT, FQNNGV. This CDR3 region has 11 residues. CDR3 sequence reads: CASWWGDGYTF. The CDR3 DNA reads TGTGCCAGTTGGTGGGGGGATGGCTACACCTTC.

The chain links TRBV2 to TRBJ2-1; D gene unclear. CDR1 SNHLY and CDR2 FYNNEI come from the germline V gene. The CDR3 runs 15 residues. V was clipped by 6 bases and J by 2 bases, with 14 bases between them. CDR3 DNA: TGTGCCAGCAGGGACCCCCATTCCACCTACAATGAGCAGTTCTTC. Protein: CASRDPHSTYNEQFF.

The table lists this clone with a count of one. V and J are TRBV2 and TRBJ2-6; D perhaps matches TRBD1 (5 bases). Trimming took 8 bases from V and 0 from J, leaving 8 bases between them. This CDR3 contains 14 residues. The germline CDR1 and CDR2 sequences are SNHLY and FYNNEI. CDR3 in DNA: TGTGCCAGCGAGCAGGGCTCTGGGGCCAACGTCCTGACTTTC. Its translation: CASEQGSGANVLTF.

This chain links TRBV19 with TRBJ2-7; TRBD2 matches at 8 bases. Germline assignment: CDR1 LNHDA and CDR2 SQIVND (reference sequence). J was trimmed by 4 bases and V by 5 bases; bases with no gene match: 13. The CDR3 runs to 16 residues. The CDR3 DNA follows: TGTGCCAGTAGTCCCCATCAGGGGACTAGGGGGTACGAGCAGTACTTC. This gives the protein CASSPHQGTRGYEQYF. Full variable domain (remainder filled in from reference TRBV19 and TRBJ2-7): DGGITQSPKYLFRKEGQNVTLSCEQNLNHDAMYWYRQDPGQGLRLIYYSQIVNDFQKGDIAEGYSVSREKKESFPLTVTSAQKNPTAFYLCASSPHQGTRGYEQYFGPGTRLTVT.

The chain couples TRBV27 to TRBJ2-7, with D possibly TRBD2 on 6 matching bases. Germline V gene data show CDR1 as MNHEY and CDR2 as SMNVEV (reference sequence). CDR3 length: 15 amino acids. The V end was cut by 1 base, the J end by 0 bases, with 10 bases between. The CDR3 is CASSLLASVSYEQYF. CDR3 bases: TGTGCCAGCAGTTTATTGGCTAGCGTCTCCTACGAGCAGTACTTC.

The V call is TRBV27, the J call TRBJ1-1, with 9 bases fitting TRBD1. V lost 6 bases, J lost 5 bases, and 10 bases stayed unmatched. In germline, CDR1 is MNHEY, CDR2 SMNVEV (reference sequence). This CDR3 has 15 amino acids. Here the CDR3 DNA reads TGTGCCAGCAGGACAAGAACCGGACAGGGGACTGAAGCTTTCTTT. Residues: CASRTRTGQGTEAFF.

Concerning this clone itself: The sample carries other DNA sequences with the same CDR3. The chain carries TRBV2 and TRBJ1-1, with D hard to call. This CDR3 contains 13 residues. In germline, CDR1 is SNHLY, CDR2 FYNNEI. The ends were cut back, 1 base at V and 4 bases at J, with 7 bases in the middle. CDR3: CASSEDPGTEAFF. The CDR3, as DNA: TGTGCCAGCAGTGAAGACCCGGGCACTGAAGCTTTCTTT.

V and J are TRBV30 and TRBJ2-2, with a tentative D call TRBD2 (5 bases). Germline-derived CDR1 and CDR2 are GTSNPN and SVGIG (reference sequence). The CDR3 is made up of 13 amino acids. Between the trimmed V and J ends, which lost 0 bases and 8 bases, there was a span of 10 bases. CDR3 region: CAWSVLRGGELFF. CDR3 bases: TGTGCCTGGAGTGTACTCCGGGGAGGGGAGCTGTTTTTT. Full variable domain (missing parts from reference TRBV30 and TRBJ2-2): SQTIHQWPATLVQPVGSPLSLECTVEGTSNPNLYWYRQAAGRGLQLLFYSVGIGQISSEVPQNLSASRPQDRQFILSSKKLLLSDSGFYLCAWSVLRGGELFFGEGSRLTVL.

V is TRBV7-8 and J is TRBJ2-2; 7 nucleotides line up with TRBD1. In germline, CDR1 is SGHVS, CDR2 FQNEAQ. The CDR3 covers 15 residues. V gave up 5 bases and J gave up 1 base; unmatched junction bases: 4. This chain's CDR3 is CASSPRDRNTGELFF. Here the CDR3 DNA reads TGTGCCAGCAGCCCACGGGACAGGAACACCGGGGAGCTGTTTTTT.

This clone was observed a few times. The rearrangement joins TRBV28 to TRBJ1-1; tentative D call: TRBD1 (5 bases). Looked up from germline, CDR1 is MDHEN and CDR2 is SYDVKM. The V end was cut by 6 bases, the J end by 3 bases, with 20 bases between. This CDR3 region has 16 residues. In DNA form, the CDR3 reads TGTGCCAGCAGCCGGGGGACGGGGAGGGTGGACACTGAAGCTTTCTTT. This gives the protein CASSRGTGRVDTEAFF.

This rearrangement joins TRBV5-1 to TRBJ2-1; 7 bases map to TRBD2. CDR1 and CDR2 from the germline V gene are SGHRS and YFSETQ. The CDR3 sequence is 16 residues long. V shed 2 bases, J shed 0 bases, and the junction held 5 bases outside the gene matches. CDR3 in DNA: TGCGCCAGCAGCTTCTTGCGGGGGAGCTCCTACAATGAGCAGTTCTTC. Amino acids: CASSFLRGSSYNEQFF. Full variable domain (remainder filled in from reference TRBV5-1 and TRBJ2-1): KAGVTQTPRYLIKTRGQQVTLSCSPISGHRSVSWYQQTPGQGLQFLFEYFSETQRNKGNFPGRFSGRQFSNSRSEMNVSTLELGDSALYLCASSFLRGSSYNEQFFGPGTRLTVL.

As concerns this clone: Other DNA sequences within the sample encode an identical CDR3. The chain combines TRBV27 with TRBJ1-3; D is unclear. The CDR3 has 15 amino acids. Germline V gene data show CDR1 as MNHEY and CDR2 as SMNVEV (reference sequence). Between the trimmed V and J ends, which lost 2 bases and 0 bases, there was a span of 8 bases. The CDR3 region is CASSLGRGSGNTIYF. The CDR3 bases are TGTGCCAGCAGTTTAGGCCGGGGCTCTGGAAACACCATATATTTT.

This chain joins TRBV5-6 and TRBJ2-5; weak D call: TRBD2 (6 bases). From germline, CDR1 is SGHDT and CDR2 YYEEEE. This CDR3 is 14 amino acids long. Trimming took off 1 base at V and 3 bases at J, with 10 bases between the two ends. CDR3 nucleotide sequence: TGTGCCAGCAGCTTGTGGGGGGAAAAAGAGACCCAGTACTTC. As protein: CASSLWGEKETQYF.

The V call is TRBV2, the J call TRBJ1-4; D might be TRBD1 (5 bases). There are 18 residues in the CDR3. CDR1 is SNHLY and CDR2 is FYNNEI in the germline V gene. The V end lost 0 bases, the J end lost 4 bases, and 18 bases lay between the germline ends. The CDR3 nucleotides are TGTGCCAGCAGTGAAGCGCAGGACGGGGGGTCTATTAATGAAAAACTGTTTTTT. Protein: CASSEAQDGGSINEKLFF.

This chain uses TRBV7-6 with TRBJ2-3; the D call may be TRBD1 or TRBD2 (5 bases each). V was clipped by 2 bases and J by 6 bases, with 12 bases between them. This CDR3 has 14 residues. CDR1 and CDR2 from the germline V gene are SGHVS and FNYEAQ. For the CDR3, the DNA is TGTGCCAGCAGCTTATTTCGGGGCGAGGATACGCAGTATTTT. Translation gives CASSLFRGEDTQYF.

The chain recombines TRBV30 with TRBJ2-1, with no clear D. Per germline, CDR1 GTSNPN and CDR2 SVGIG (reference sequence). This CDR3 is built from 16 residues. Trimming cost V 4 bases and J 4 bases, with 20 bases left between them. The CDR3 loop is CAWTSSPGSSYNEQFF. The CDR3, as DNA: TGTGCCTGGACCTCTTCGCCTGGCTCCTCTTACAATGAGCAGTTCTTC.

The chain carries TRBV28 and TRBJ2-1; weak D call: TRBD2 (6 bases). Germline V gives CDR1 MDHEN, CDR2 SYDVKM. This CDR3 is 15 amino acids long. Trimming left V 5 bases short and J 3 bases short, with 14 bases between. CDR3 bases: TGTGCCAGCAGTAGACGGGAGTCAGTCTACAATGAGCAGTTCTTC. It yields the protein CASSRRESVYNEQFF. The full variable domain, rest sourced from reference TRBV28 and TRBJ2-1, is DVKVTQSSRYLVKRTGEKVFLECVQDMDHENMFWYRQDPGLGLRLIYFSYDVKMKEKGDIPEGYSVSREKKERFSLILESASTNQTSMYLCASSRRESVYNEQFFGPGTRLTVL.

This chain uses TRBV27 with TRBJ2-3; D not certain. Deletions cut 1 base from V and 0 bases from J, with 11 bases between. CDR1 and CDR2 from the germline V gene are MNHEY and SMNVEV (reference sequence). CDR3 length: 16 amino acids. CDR3 protein: CASSLLLGSSTDTQYF. Here the CDR3 DNA reads TGTGCCAGCAGTTTATTATTGGGGTCTAGCACAGATACGCAGTATTTT.

The chain uses TRBV19 and TRBJ2-7, with 9 bases that match TRBD2. The V and J ends lost 3 bases and 4 bases, in that order; junction bases with no gene match: 7. The germline V gene has CDR1 LNHDA and CDR2 SQIVND (reference sequence). This CDR3 is 15 amino acids long. As DNA, the CDR3 is TGTGCCAGTAGTATCCTAGCGGGACAAGCGTACGAGCAGTACTTC. Translated, it gives CASSILAGQAYEQYF.

V usage is TRBV11-2 and J usage is TRBJ2-7; D uncertain. Per germline, CDR1 SGHAT and CDR2 FQNNGV. CDR3 length: 13 amino acids. Trimming took off 3 bases at V and 3 bases at J, with 9 bases between the two ends. The CDR3 sequence is CASSFLEGYEQYF. DNA of the CDR3: TGTGCCAGCAGCTTCTTAGAAGGCTACGAGCAGTACTTC.